Listed below are T cell receptor beta chains from one sample, sequenced in a study of T cells of healthy individuals. MiXCR, applied by TCRdb to the 5' RACE reads, yields one record per CDR3 protein. The table records some 69,000 distinct CDR3 sequences, 15% to 20% of them present only once. All receptors derive from a human donor in good health. Each CDR3 is given with its conserved first and last residue. The order of the fields is CDR3 protein, CDR3 DNA, clone size, D gene, V gene, J gene. A D gene is named only where the DNA matches it firmly. Size is omitted from some rows. Given values are once, few, many or a class for expanded clones.

CDR3aa: CASSYSALRAFF; CDR3nt: TGTGCCAGCAGTTACTCGGCGCTGAGGGCTTTCTTT; abundance: NA; d_gene: NA; v_gene: TRBV6-6; j_gene: TRBJ1-1
CDR3aa: CASRGLAGGQETQYF; CDR3nt: TGTGCCAGCAGGGGACTAGCGGGAGGTCAAGAGACCCAGTACTTC; abundance: few; d_gene: TRBD2; v_gene: TRBV2; j_gene: TRBJ2-5
CDR3aa: CSASRDSDSPLHF; CDR3nt: TGCAGTGCTAGTAGGGACAGCGATTCACCCCTCCACTTT; abundance: NA; d_gene: TRBD1; v_gene: TRBV20-1; j_gene: TRBJ1-6
CDR3aa: CASTQALGGYGYTF; CDR3nt: TGTGCCAGCACCCAAGCTCTCGGAGGGTATGGCTACACCTTC; abundance: NA; d_gene: NA; v_gene: TRBV6-2/TRBV6-3; j_gene: TRBJ1-2
CDR3aa: CASSSLAGTSGRDYEQYF; CDR3nt: TGTGCCAGCAGTTCCCTCGCCGGGACTAGCGGGAGAGACTACGAGCAGTACTTC; abundance: NA; d_gene: TRBD2; v_gene: TRBV27; j_gene: TRBJ2-7
CDR3aa: CASSLSSGGYGYTF; CDR3nt: TGCGCCAGCAGCTTGAGCTCAGGGGGGTATGGCTACACCTTC; abundance: many; d_gene: TRBD1; v_gene: TRBV5-1; j_gene: TRBJ1-2
CDR3aa: CSARGTSSYEQYF; CDR3nt: TGCAGTGCTAGGGGGACTAGCAGCTACGAGCAGTACTTC; abundance: many; d_gene: TRBD2; v_gene: TRBV20-1; j_gene: TRBJ2-7
CDR3aa: CASSAEATTPVYGYTF; CDR3nt: TGTGCCAGCAGCGCAGAGGCAACAACACCGGTCTATGGCTACACCTTC; abundance: many; d_gene: NA; v_gene: TRBV9; j_gene: TRBJ1-2
CDR3aa: CASSLLGGAEYEQYF; CDR3nt: TGTGCCAGCAGCTTACTCGGGGGGGCGGAGTACGAGCAGTACTTC; abundance: NA; d_gene: TRBD2; v_gene: TRBV11-2; j_gene: TRBJ2-7
CDR3aa: CASNSGVITEAFF; CDR3nt: TGTGCCAGCAATTCAGGGGTGATCACTGAAGCTTTCTTT; abundance: once; d_gene: NA; v_gene: TRBV12-3/TRBV12-4; j_gene: TRBJ1-1
CDR3aa: CSVEGGAGQETQYF; CDR3nt: TGCAGCGTTGAGGGGGGCGCCGGGCAAGAGACCCAGTACTTC; abundance: many; d_gene: NA; v_gene: TRBV29-1; j_gene: TRBJ2-5
CDR3aa: CASSLPRGGSLTEETQYF; CDR3nt: TGTGCCAGCAGTTTACCTCGGGGAGGGAGTTTGACAGAAGAGACCCAGTACTTC; abundance: NA; d_gene: TRBD2; v_gene: TRBV28; j_gene: TRBJ2-5
CDR3aa: CASSPQDILAKNIQYF; CDR3nt: TGTGCCAGCAGTCCCCAAGACATCCTAGCCAAAAACATTCAGTACTTC; abundance: many; d_gene: NA; v_gene: TRBV12-3/TRBV12-4; j_gene: TRBJ2-4
CDR3aa: CASSLRQGALYTEAFF; CDR3nt: TGTGCCAGCTCACTAAGACAGGGGGCCTTGTACACTGAAGCTTTCTTT; abundance: many; d_gene: TRBD1; v_gene: TRBV18; j_gene: TRBJ1-1
CDR3aa: CASSSRQDRGNTF; CDR3nt: TGTGCCAGCAGCTCCCGACAGGACAGGGGGAATACCTTC; abundance: many; d_gene: TRBD1; v_gene: TRBV7-9; j_gene: TRBJ1-2
CDR3aa: CASSLVGYGSRDTQYF; CDR3nt: TGTGCCAGCAGCTTAGTTGGGTACGGGAGCAGGGATACGCAGTATTTT; abundance: few; d_gene: NA; v_gene: TRBV7-2; j_gene: TRBJ2-3
CDR3aa: CASSSGLSNQPQHF; CDR3nt: TGTGCCAGCAGTTCAGGGTTAAGCAATCAGCCCCAGCATTTT; abundance: NA; d_gene: NA; v_gene: TRBV6-5; j_gene: TRBJ1-5
CDR3aa: CASSSARGRPEAFF; CDR3nt: TGCGCCAGCAGCTCGGCCAGGGGAAGGCCTGAAGCTTTCTTT; abundance: many; d_gene: NA; v_gene: TRBV5-1; j_gene: TRBJ1-1